This TCR beta chain was recovered during a study of shared clonotypes between healthy human individuals. In the study overall: Per-donor plates numbered three CD4 naive, three CD4 memory, two CD8 naive and one CD8 memory.

Authors' data handling: For the immunoSEQ data, sequences were junction-only without quality scores, so filtering differed. Some clones are missing from TCRdb's copy, which holds only in-frame ones; the method was immunoSEQ multiplex PCR. That table gives V, J and clone size, and the DNA gave D and trimming. Here the sample spans some 2.3 million clones, roughly 93% being singletons. CDR3 size: 15 residues. The junction had 14 bases not matched to a gene; V was cut back by 4 bases and J by 8 bases. Looked up from germline, CDR1 is SGHRS and CDR2 is YFSETQ. Healthy and HIV-negative, the adult donors had no recent acute infections or vaccinations.

The sequenced material came from naive CD4+ T cells from PBMCs. Sample subset: CD45RA+ positively selected. The J gene is TRBJ1-2, the V gene TRBV5-1, with TRBD1 identical over 7 bases. This TCR derives from a man between 18 and 35 years old in good health. Some clones in this sample may be carry-over from other donors' samples. The CDR3 protein is CASSLLSGQQGGYTF. CDR3 nucleotide sequence: TGCGCCAGCAGCCTTCTTTCGGGACAGCAAGGGGGCTACACCTTC. Looking up the rest from reference TRBV5-1 and TRBJ1-2 gives the full variable domain: KAGVTQTPRYLIKTRGQQVTLSCSPISGHRSVSWYQQTPGQGLQFLFEYFSETQRNKGNFPGRFSGRQFSNSRSEMNVSTLELGDSALYLCASSLLSGQQGGYTFGSGTRLTVV.